Presented here are 24 T cell receptor beta chains from one specimen sequenced in a study of identical twins. TCRdb analysed the 5' RACE reads with MiXCR anew, one entry per CDR3 protein. The data show approximately 690,000 distinct CDR3 sequences, roughly 6% seen once. The sequenced material came from naive T cells sorted from blood. The receptors derive from a man younger than 35 in good health.

CDR3: CASSLDTGPNEKLFF. The CDR3 bases are TGTGCCAGCAGCTTAGACACAGGACCTAATGAAAAACTGTTTTTT. This chain uses TRBV7-7 with TRBJ1-4; possibly TRBD1 for D (5 bases). The CDR3 extends over 15 amino acids. Per germline, CDR1 SSHAT and CDR2 FNYEAQ (reference sequence). V lost 1 base, J lost 3 bases, and 9 bases lay in between.

The chain recombines TRBV7-9 with TRBJ1-5; TRBD1 matches at 7 bases. J lost 6 bases, V lost 3 bases, and 14 bases had no gene match. In germline, CDR1 is SEHNR, CDR2 FQNEAQ (reference sequence). CDR3 length equals 17 residues. The CDR3 DNA follows: TGTGCCAGCAGCTTGGGGCCGCGACAGGGTAGGGCTCAGCCCCAGCATTTT. Translation gives CASSLGPRQGRAQPQHF.

This clonotype has just a few counts. This rearrangement joins TRBV2 to TRBJ2-3; tentatively, D is TRBD1 (5 bases). Germline CDR1 is SNHLY and CDR2 is FYNNEI. This CDR3 is built from 17 residues. Trimming left V 0 bases short and J 5 bases short, with 18 bases between. For the CDR3, the DNA is TGTGCCAGCAGTGAAGCCTACGAACGCTTAGGGGAAGATACGCAGTATTTT. As protein: CASSEAYERLGEDTQYF.

This chain links TRBV25-1 with TRBJ2-7; no clear D gene. This CDR3 has 11 amino acids. The V and J ends lost 11 bases and 5 bases respectively, with 13 bases between them. Germline assignment: CDR1 MGHDK and CDR2 SYGVNS. The chain's CDR3 is CASWARHEQYV. CDR3 coding DNA: TGTGCCTCCTGGGCTAGGCACGAGCAGTACGTC.

This clonotype was observed at least ten times. V and J are TRBV5-1 and TRBJ2-7; weak D call: TRBD2 (6 bases). The germline CDR1 and CDR2 sequences are SGHRS and YFSETQ. The V end lost 7 bases, the J end lost 6 bases, and 23 bases lay between the germline ends. This CDR3 is 15 amino acids long. CDR3 DNA sequence: TGCGCCAGCCTTGATTCCGGGAGACACCACGTCGAGCAGTACTTC. Its translation: CASLDSGRHHVEQYF.

This chain connects TRBV10-3 to TRBJ2-1, with 13 bases aligning to TRBD2. V gave up 3 bases and J gave up 0 bases; unmatched junction bases: 5. Germline-derived CDR1 and CDR2 are ENHRY and SYGVKD. The CDR3 length is 18 residues. The CDR3 DNA reads TGTGCCATCAGTGATCTACTAGCGGGGGGGAGCTCCTACAATGAGCAGTTCTTC. Translated, it gives CAISDLLAGGSSYNEQFF.

This clonotype was counted a few times. V usage is TRBV5-6 and J usage is TRBJ1-6, with D possibly being TRBD1 (5 bases). The germline V gene encodes CDR1 SGHDT and CDR2 YYEEEE. CDR3 length equals 16 residues. V dropped 1 base and J dropped 7 bases, with 15 bases sitting between them. This CDR3 is CASSLFGQGRNSPLHF. CDR3 coding DNA: TGTGCCAGCAGCTTGTTTGGTCAGGGCCGGAATTCACCCCTCCACTTT.

The V gene is TRBV11-1, the J gene TRBJ2-7; D is perhaps TRBD2 (5 bases). The CDR3 spans 14 residues. Trimming shortened V by 1 base and J by 7 bases, and 14 bases separated the two germline ends. Germline V gene data show CDR1 as SGHAT and CDR2 as FQDESV (reference sequence). The CDR3 protein is CASSLELTGVEQYF. Here the CDR3 DNA reads TGTGCCAGCAGCTTAGAATTGACCGGGGTTGAGCAGTACTTC. Full variable domain (outside the CDR3, taken from reference TRBV11-1 and TRBJ2-7): EAEVAQSPRYKITEKSQAVAFWCDPISGHATLYWYRQILGQGPELLVQFQDESVVDDSQLPKDRFSAERLKGVDSTLKIQPAELGDSAMYLCASSLELTGVEQYFGPGTRLTVT.

Worth noting for this clonotype: A clone one base away is much larger, so this may be a read error. V usage is TRBV28 and J usage is TRBJ2-1; D gene ambiguous. The germline V gene encodes CDR1 MDHEN and CDR2 SYDVKM. V lost 6 bases and J 3 bases, leaving 15 bases between the germline ends. This CDR3 region has 15 residues. The DNA for the CDR3 is TGTGCCAGCAGCCTTGTCCAGGAGATCTACAATGAGCAGTTCTTC. Residues: CASSLVQEIYNEQFF.

In this sample, this clonotype turned up many times. This chain connects TRBV6-1 to TRBJ1-1; D gene uncertain. The CDR3 is 11 residues long. Trimming removed 6 bases at V and 7 bases at J, with 9 bases between. The germline V gene has CDR1 MNHNS and CDR2 SASEGT. CDR3 loop: CASRTGVEAFF. The CDR3 region has the DNA TGTGCCAGCAGGACGGGTGTTGAAGCTTTCTTT.

This clonotype occurred many times. The chain has TRBV10-3 and TRBJ2-2, with 11 bases matching TRBD2. The CDR3 extends over 19 amino acids. V was pared by 4 bases and J by 0 bases, with 10 bases of the junction left unmatched. Germline values: CDR1 ENHRY, CDR2 SYGVKD. In DNA, the CDR3 is TGTGCCATCAGTGCTGAACGGCTAGCGGGAGGAGCGAACACCGGGGAGCTGTTTTTT. Residues: CAISAERLAGGANTGELFF.

This clonotype came up a few times. The V gene is TRBV7-9, the J gene TRBJ2-1; possible D gene TRBD1, 6 bases. Germline assignment: CDR1 SEHNR and CDR2 FQNEAQ (reference sequence). There are 16 residues in the CDR3. The V and J ends lost 5 bases and 1 base respectively, with 15 bases between them. Here the CDR3 reads CASSLTVDRSYNEQFF. The CDR3 coding sequence is TGTGCCAGCAGCCTCACAGTCGACAGGTCCTACAATGAGCAGTTCTTC.

This clonotype has a count of ten or more. The V gene is TRBV11-2, the J gene TRBJ2-1, with 8 bases identical to TRBD2. Looked up from germline, CDR1 is SGHAT and CDR2 is FQNNGV. J was trimmed by 5 bases and V by 4 bases; bases with no gene match: 7. The CDR3 loop spans 15 amino acids. The CDR3 loop reads CASSYGLARNNEQFF. In DNA, the CDR3 is TGTGCCAGCAGCTACGGACTAGCTCGCAACAATGAGCAGTTCTTC.

In this sample, this clonotype turned up many times. The genes are TRBV5-6 and TRBJ2-3; tentatively, D is TRBD1 or TRBD2 (5 bases each). The germline V gene encodes CDR1 SGHDT and CDR2 YYEEEE. The CDR3 is made up of 16 amino acids. Between the trimmed V and J ends, which lost 4 bases and 3 bases, there was a span of 18 bases. The CDR3 nucleotides are TGTGCCAGCAGCCCACCCCGGGGCGGAGATACAGATACGCAGTATTTT. It encodes CASSPPRGGDTDTQYF.

This clonotype was picked up many times. V gene TRBV6-1 combines with J gene TRBJ1-5; D perhaps matches TRBD1 (5 bases). V was pared by 6 bases and J by 7 bases, with 13 bases between. The CDR3 loop spans 13 amino acids. Germline V gene data show CDR1 as MNHNS and CDR2 as SASEGT. The CDR3 nucleotides are TGTGCCAGCAGGGGAATGGGGGAGCAGCCCCAGCATTTT. It translates to CASRGMGEQPQHF.

The chain recombines TRBV20-1 with TRBJ1-2; the match to TRBD1 covers 9 bases. V trimming: 6 bases; J trimming: 3 bases; junction bases outside the gene matches: 5. This CDR3 is 13 amino acids long. CDR1 and CDR2 (germline): DFQATT, SNEGSKA (reference sequence). This CDR3 reads CSAPGQGYYGYTF. The CDR3 nucleotides are TGCAGTGCCCCGGGACAGGGCTACTATGGCTACACCTTC.

This chain's CDR3 is CASSLSGTSGTTGETQYF. The DNA of the CDR3 is TGCGCCAGCAGCTTGTCCGGGACTAGCGGGACGACGGGAGAGACCCAGTACTTC. The chain joins TRBV5-1 to TRBJ2-5, with 13 bases matching TRBD2. The CDR3 is 18 amino acids. Germline V gives CDR1 SGHRS, CDR2 YFSETQ. J lost 4 bases, V lost 1 base, and 10 bases had no gene match.

This clonotype showed up just a few times. The rearrangement links TRBV7-3 to TRBJ2-4, with D unclear. CDR3 length: 15 amino acids. Trimming took 5 bases from V and 1 from J, leaving 12 bases between them. Germline-derived CDR1 and CDR2 are SGHTA and FQGTGA. The CDR3: CASSPGPPAKNIQYF. The CDR3 DNA reads TGTGCCAGCAGCCCTGGGCCCCCTGCCAAAAACATTCAGTACTTC.

The rearrangement joins TRBV2 to TRBJ2-7; either TRBD1 or TRBD2 may fit D (5 bases each). The CDR3 runs 14 residues. V lost 7 bases to trimming and J lost 5 bases, with 18 bases between them. Germline loops: CDR1 SNHLY, CDR2 FYNNEI. The CDR3 reads CASMGGPKGNEQYV. In DNA form, the CDR3 reads TGTGCCAGCATGGGCGGGCCGAAGGGGAACGAGCAGTACGTC.

The table lists this clonotype with a few counts. This sequence joins TRBV11-3 and TRBJ2-3, with D perhaps matching TRBD2 (6 bases). The CDR3 has 14 residues. Trimming took 8 bases from V and 3 from J, leaving 15 bases between them. Germline V gives CDR1 SGHNT, CDR2 YENEEA. The CDR3 region has the DNA TGTGCCAGCCTTATGCGGGGTCAGACAGATACGCAGTATTTT. Residues: CASLMRGQTDTQYF.

The rearrangement links TRBV20-1 to TRBJ2-4, with D possibly being TRBD2 (5 bases). CDR1 and CDR2 from the germline V gene are DFQATT and SNEGSKA (reference sequence). The CDR3 extends over 8 amino acids. V was clipped by 3 bases and J by 16 bases, with 7 bases between them. For the CDR3, the DNA is TGCAGTGCTAGTCGGGATTACTTC. Protein: CSASRDYF.

This clonotype came up many times. The J gene is TRBJ1-5, the V gene TRBV20-1, with 9 bases lining up with TRBD1. The V segment lost 0 bases and the J segment 2 bases; nucleotides outside the gene matches: 8. Per the germline V gene, CDR1 is DFQATT and CDR2 is SNEGSKA (reference sequence). CDR3 size: 17 residues. The CDR3 loop is CSARDPGQGIGNQPQHF. The CDR3 nucleotides read TGCAGTGCTAGAGACCCGGGACAGGGTATTGGCAATCAGCCCCAGCATTTT.

This clonotype has more than one count but fewer than ten. The chain joins TRBV20-1 to TRBJ2-2; D uncertain. V was shortened by 5 bases and J by 0 bases, with 10 bases between the two germline ends. The CDR3 totals 14 residues. Germline CDR1 reads DFQATT; CDR2 reads SNEGSKA (reference sequence). CDR3 coding DNA: TGCAGTGCTCATCGACACCCGAACACCGGGGAGCTGTTTTTT. It translates to CSAHRHPNTGELFF.

There are many counts of this clonotype. This chain joins TRBV12-3 or TRBV12-4 and TRBJ2-1; TRBD2 matches at 12 bases. With 5 bases clipped from V and 1 base from J, the junction kept 9 bases outside the gene matches. The CDR3 spans 18 residues. The CDR3 is CASSRSGTSGPSYNEQFF. The CDR3 nucleotides read TGTGCCAGCAGTCGATCCGGGACTAGCGGGCCTTCCTACAATGAGCAGTTCTTC.